The 11 T cell receptor beta chains listed next were all sequenced from one sample in a study of blood T cell repertoires in COVID-19. TCRdb's table, derived via immunoSEQ multiplex PCR, lists solely in-frame clones and lacks some. This table has some 400,000 clones, roughly 86% appearing once. Sample: peripheral blood. These receptors were obtained from a human donor with acute or convalescent COVID-19. The donor label of this sample is uncertain.

The chain is built from TRBV5-1 and TRBJ1-2; D is unresolved. CDR1 is SGHRS and CDR2 is YFSETQ in the germline V gene. Trimming left V 3 bases short and J 3 bases short, with 3 bases between. The CDR3 totals 11 residues. The CDR3 here is CASSSDYGYTF. CDR3 nucleotides: TGCGCCAGCAGCTCGGACTATGGCTACACCTTC.

This chain joins TRBV7-9 and TRBJ2-7; the D is unclear. The ends were cut back, 1 base at V and 3 bases at J, with 7 bases in the middle. The CDR3 has 13 residues. Looked up from germline, CDR1 is SEHNR and CDR2 is FQNEAQ (reference sequence). In nucleotides, the CDR3 is TGTGCCAGCAGCTTAGGGCCGGGCTACGAGCAGTACTTC. Amino acids: CASSLGPGYEQYF.

This clone was recorded once. V usage is TRBV5-1 and J usage is TRBJ2-5, with 7 bases lining up with TRBD1. This CDR3 is built from 13 residues. The germline V gene encodes CDR1 SGHRS and CDR2 YFSETQ. J gave up 5 bases and V 5 bases, and 6 bases lay outside the gene matches. CDR3 amino acids: CASRSGQVETQYF. In DNA, the CDR3 is TGCGCCAGCAGATCTGGACAGGTGGAGACCCAGTACTTC.

The chain carries TRBV20-1 and TRBJ1-2; maybe TRBD1 (6 bases). CDR3 length: 11 residues. Trimming removed 5 bases at V and 4 bases at J, with 8 bases between. Germline V gene lookup returns CDR1 DFQATT and CDR2 SNEGSKA (reference sequence). CDR3 nucleotide sequence: TGCAGTGCTCCGGACAGCTATGGCTACACCTTC. Translated: CSAPDSYGYTF.

This rearrangement joins TRBV3-1 (or the pseudogene TRBV3-2) to TRBJ1-4; no firm D call. Trimming removed 5 bases from V and 5 bases from J, with 6 bases in between. CDR3 length equals 12 residues. The germline gives CDR1 LGHDT, CDR2 YNNKEL (reference sequence). CDR3: CASSYLNEKLFF. The CDR3 nucleotides are TGTGCCAGCAGCTATCTAAATGAAAAACTGTTTTTT.

The V call is TRBV5-5, the J call TRBJ1-4; the D is unclear. Trimming left V 4 bases short and J 2 bases short, with 15 bases between. The germline gives CDR1 SGHKS, CDR2 YYEKEE (reference sequence). CDR3 length: 16 residues. Written as DNA, the CDR3 is TGTGCCAGCAGCCTCCGGATTGGCGGGACTAATGAAAAACTGTTTTTT. Translation gives CASSLRIGGTNEKLFF. The whole variable domain, filled in from reference TRBV5-5 and TRBJ1-4, reads DAGVTQSPTHLIKTRGQQVTLRCSPISGHKSVSWYQQVLGQGPQFIFQYYEKEERGRGNFPDRFSARQFPNYSSELNVNALLLGDSALYLCASSLRIGGTNEKLFFGSGTQLSVL.

The chain is built from TRBV18 and TRBJ2-7; 7 bases are shared with TRBD1. V was clipped by 3 bases and J by 6 bases; unmatched bases: 8. The CDR3 sequence is 14 residues long. Per germline, CDR1 KGHSH and CDR2 LQKENI. In DNA, the CDR3 is TGTGCCAGCTCACCGCAGGACAGGTCCCTCGAGCAGTACTTC. Its protein is CASSPQDRSLEQYF.

The J gene is TRBJ1-5, the V gene TRBV6-1; a weak D match, TRBD1 (6 bases). Looked up from germline, CDR1 is MNHNS and CDR2 is SASEGT. The CDR3 loop spans 16 amino acids. V was pared by 1 base and J by 1 base, with 11 bases between. The CDR3 sequence is CASSEEPGVSNQPQHF. CDR3 DNA sequence: TGTGCCAGCAGTGAAGAACCAGGGGTGAGCAATCAGCCCCAGCATTTT.

The genes are TRBV6-6 and TRBJ2-7; D is unresolved. V lost 4 bases and J lost 2, with 9 bases in between. Germline V CDR1 and CDR2: MNHNY, SVGAGI (reference sequence). The CDR3 runs 13 residues. Here the CDR3 DNA reads TGTGCCAGCAGTTCCCGCAGTACCTACGAGCAGTACTTC. The encoded protein is CASSSRSTYEQYF.

This sequence joins TRBV19 and TRBJ2-7, with 9 bases aligning to TRBD2. Germline CDR1 LNHDA, CDR2 SQIVND (reference sequence). The CDR3 contains 15 residues. With V trimmed by 6 bases and J by 2 bases, 8 bases remained unmatched. The CDR3 spells CASRRRGGPTYEQYF. The CDR3 DNA is TGTGCCAGTAGGAGGCGGGGGGGCCCGACCTACGAGCAGTACTTC.

This clone was detected only a few times. The chain joins TRBV19 to TRBJ1-5; a weak D match, TRBD1 (5 bases). The CDR3 contains 15 residues. Germline assignment: CDR1 LNHDA and CDR2 SQIVND (reference sequence). The V gene lost 6 bases and the J gene lost 0 bases, with 12 bases spanning the gap. The CDR3 reads CASSTDNHSNQPQHF. The CDR3 DNA reads as TGTGCCAGTAGCACGGACAACCATAGCAATCAGCCCCAGCATTTT.